This T cell receptor beta chain emerged from a study of T cells after yellow fever vaccination. TCRdb re-called the 5' RACE reads through MiXCR, storing one row per CDR3 protein. The table has 620,000 or so distinct CDR3 sequences, more than 9% seen once. V dropped 4 bases and J dropped 4 bases, with 17 bases sitting between them. Per the germline V gene, CDR1 is SGHTA and CDR2 is FQGNSA. The CDR3 covers 17 residues. This clonotype came up a few times. Its antigen remains unknown. Study-wide points: Repertoires obtained by FACS sorting could include abundant clonotypes that entered as contaminants from the bulk population. The secondary response showed a weaker magnitude and a faster peak, day 5 versus 15. Only a small proportion of the clonotypes turned up in both the CD4 and the CD8 compartments, likely arising from convergent recombination.

V gene TRBV7-2 combines with J gene TRBJ2-6; weak D call: TRBD1 (6 bases). This sample comprised PBMCs, obtained on the day of the yellow fever booster vaccination. This TCR was sampled from a man between 25 and 39 years old who received the YFV17D yellow fever vaccine. In DNA, the CDR3 is TGTGCCAGCAGCTCAAATACAGGGACAAGAGGGGCCAACGTCCTGACTTTC. This encodes CASSSNTGTRGANVLTF.